Below, one TCR beta chain is given with its context. Its matching antigen is unknown. The data were taken from a study of response to subunit inactivated influenza vaccine. Study outcomes and limitations: Few additional T cells are recruited per seasonal influenza vaccination, authors suggested.

TCRdb passed the RT-PCR reads through MiXCR, listing each CDR3 protein once. The table records fewer than 250,000 distinct CDR3 sequences, roughly an eighth of them present only once. The CDR3 is made up of 16 amino acids. V gave up 4 bases and J gave up 8 bases; unmatched junction bases: 11. The V gene's germline CDR1 is LGHDT and CDR2 YNNKEL (reference sequence). The input for sequencing was CD8+ T cells sorted from PBMCs, taken 4 to 6 days after vaccination. This chain links TRBV3-1 with TRBJ2-1, with 10 nucleotides matching TRBD2. The clonotype was recovered from a man between 50 and 59 years old who received an inactivated influenza vaccine. CDR3 in DNA: TGTGCCAGCAGCCGGAGAGCGGGAGGGCCTAGGGATGAGCAGTTCTTC. It yields the protein CASSRRAGGPRDEQFF.